A single sample is the source of the 27 T cell receptor beta chains below, sequenced in a study of cytomegalovirus exposure and HLA in healthy donors. PCR employed 60 Vbeta and 13 Jbeta primers. Data came from immunoSEQ multiplex PCR; TCRdb stores just in-frame clones and leaves some out. The sample lists approximately 140,000 clones, 65% to 80% seen once, with roughly 1.5% in the top ten. Sequencing was carried out using PBMCs. Every receptor here comes from a young woman in good health and CMV-seronegative.

The J gene is TRBJ2-3, the V gene TRBV18; 7 bases match TRBD1. With 3 bases clipped from V and 2 bases from J, the junction kept 5 bases outside the gene matches. The CDR3 runs to 15 residues. Per germline, CDR1 KGHSH and CDR2 LQKENI. CDR3 region: CASSPIGTDTDTQYF. In DNA, the CDR3 is TGTGCCAGCTCACCCATCGGGACAGACACAGATACGCAGTATTTT.

The chain carries TRBV5-6 and TRBJ2-7, with 10 bases fitting TRBD2. CDR3 length equals 15 residues. Trimming at V came to 4 bases and at J to 3 bases, leaving 7 bases not matched to a gene. Germline V CDR1 and CDR2: SGHDT, YYEEEE. CDR3 bases: TGTGCCAGCAGCCCTGCTAGCGGGAGATTCTACGAGCAGTACTTC. This encodes CASSPASGRFYEQYF. The whole variable domain, remainder taken from reference TRBV5-6 and TRBJ2-7, is DAGVTQSPTHLIKTRGQQVTLRCSPKSGHDTVSWYQQALGQGPQFIFQYYEEEERQRGNFPDRFSGHQFPNYSSELNVNALLLGDSALYLCASSPASGRFYEQYFGPGTRLTVT.

The count of this clone is one. DNA of the CDR3: TGCAGCGTTGTCAGGGAAGAGAGCACTGAAGCTTTCTTT. Residues: CSVVREESTEAFF. This sequence joins TRBV29-1 and TRBJ1-1; weak D call: TRBD1 (5 bases). The CDR3 contains 13 residues. V was pared by 4 bases and J by 4 bases, with 13 bases between. CDR1 SQVTM and CDR2 ANQGSEA come from the germline V gene. Full variable domain (rest looked up from reference TRBV29-1 and TRBJ1-1): SAVISQKPSRDICQRGTSLTIQCQVDSQVTMMFWYRQQPGQSLTLIATANQGSEATYESGFVIDKFPISRPNLTFSTLTVSNMSPEDSSIYLCSVVREESTEAFFGQGTRLTVV.

Only one count was recorded for this clone. The V and J genes are TRBV27 and TRBJ1-5, with a tentative D call TRBD1 (5 bases). The V end was cut by 6 bases, the J end by 9 bases, with 9 bases between. Per germline, CDR1 MNHEY and CDR2 SMNVEV (reference sequence). This CDR3 has 11 residues. CDR3 in amino acids: CASSGGGPQHF. The CDR3 nucleotides are TGTGCCAGCAGCGGGGGTGGGCCCCAGCATTTT.

The V and J genes are TRBV5-1 and TRBJ2-3; 7 bases align to TRBD1. The germline V gene encodes CDR1 SGHRS and CDR2 YFSETQ. J was trimmed by 3 bases and V by 4 bases; bases with no gene match: 11. This CDR3 region has 16 residues. The CDR3 region is CASSPGHRGMTDTQYF. In nucleotides, the CDR3 is TGCGCCAGCAGCCCGGGTCACAGGGGAATGACAGATACGCAGTATTTT. Full variable domain (remainder filled in from reference TRBV5-1 and TRBJ2-3): KAGVTQTPRYLIKTRGQQVTLSCSPISGHRSVSWYQQTPGQGLQFLFEYFSETQRNKGNFPGRFSGRQFSNSRSEMNVSTLELGDSALYLCASSPGHRGMTDTQYFGPGTRLTVL.

This clone was seen just once. The chain is built from TRBV10-1 and TRBJ2-2; 9 bases align to TRBD2. Looked up from germline, CDR1 is WNHNN and CDR2 is SYGVQD (reference sequence). With V trimmed by 5 bases and J by 5 bases, 6 bases remained unmatched. This CDR3 is built from 15 residues. This CDR3 reads CASSPSGIKTGELFF. The CDR3 region has the DNA TGCGCCAGCAGTCCTAGCGGGATTAAGACCGGGGAGCTGTTTTTT.

The V and J genes are TRBV4-2 and TRBJ1-2; 7 nucleotides align to TRBD1. The CDR3 runs 16 residues. Germline V gene sequence: CDR1 LGHNA, CDR2 YNFKEQ. Germline trimming cut 0 bases from V and 4 bases from J; bases unmatched to any gene: 8. CDR3 loop: CASSQDRDRTPYGYTF. CDR3 nucleotide sequence: TGTGCCAGCAGCCAAGATCGGGACAGAACACCCTATGGCTACACCTTC.

This clone was observed a handful of times. CDR3 residues: CASSVAGGYGYTF. The CDR3 nucleotides read TGTGCCAGCAGCGTAGCGGGGGGCTATGGCTACACCTTC. The rearrangement links TRBV9 to TRBJ1-2; D is perhaps TRBD1 (5 bases). The length of the CDR3 is 13 residues. The V gene's germline CDR1 is SGDLS and CDR2 YYNGEE. V was trimmed by 0 bases and J by 4 bases, leaving 7 bases between them.

The chain uses TRBV5-6 and TRBJ1-1; D perhaps matches TRBD1 (5 bases). CDR3 size: 14 residues. The germline V gene encodes CDR1 SGHDT and CDR2 YYEEEE. V was pared by 2 bases and J by 0 bases, with 8 bases between. CDR3 region: CASSFPRVNTEAFF. CDR3 bases: TGTGCCAGCAGCTTCCCCAGGGTGAACACTGAAGCTTTCTTT. The full variable domain, its missing parts supplied by reference TRBV5-6 and TRBJ1-1, is DAGVTQSPTHLIKTRGQQVTLRCSPKSGHDTVSWYQQALGQGPQFIFQYYEEEERQRGNFPDRFSGHQFPNYSSELNVNALLLGDSALYLCASSFPRVNTEAFFGQGTRLTVV.

CDR3 protein: CASERTVTDNTEAFF. CDR3 coding DNA: TGTGCCTCTGAGCGGACAGTCACCGACAACACTGAAGCTTTCTTT. The rearrangement joins TRBV6-1 to TRBJ1-1, with D tentatively TRBD1 (6 bases). The V gene's germline CDR1 is MNHNS and CDR2 SASEGT. V lost 11 bases, J lost 2 bases, and 21 bases lay in between. This CDR3 is built from 15 residues.

The rearrangement uses TRBV5-4 and TRBJ2-5; 7 bases match TRBD1. Germline lookup yields CDR1 SGHNT and CDR2 YYREEE (reference sequence). CDR3 length: 15 amino acids. The trim removed 4 bases at V and 5 bases at J, leaving 11 bases unmatched. The CDR3 nucleotides are TGTGCCAGCAGCAGCAACAGGGGCTCCAGGGAGACCCAGTACTTC. Its protein is CASSSNRGSRETQYF.

The chain is built from TRBV5-1 and TRBJ1-4; perhaps TRBD1 as D (5 bases). This CDR3 region has 15 residues. V was cut by 4 bases and J by 8 bases, with 18 bases left in between. The germline gives CDR1 SGHRS, CDR2 YFSETQ. DNA of the CDR3: TGCGCCAGCAGCCCGGGCGTTGGGGCGAAGGAAAAACTGTTTTTT. Amino acid sequence: CASSPGVGAKEKLFF.

This chain joins TRBV28 and TRBJ2-7; D uncertain. Germline-derived CDR1 and CDR2 are MDHEN and SYDVKM. V was clipped by 1 base and J by 5 bases, with 6 bases between them. The CDR3 sequence is 12 residues long. The CDR3 DNA reads TGTGCCAGCAGTTTATCACGGGACGAGCAGTACTTC. Encoded protein: CASSLSRDEQYF. Full variable domain (outside the CDR3, taken from reference TRBV28 and TRBJ2-7): DVKVTQSSRYLVKRTGEKVFLECVQDMDHENMFWYRQDPGLGLRLIYFSYDVKMKEKGDIPEGYSVSREKKERFSLILESASTNQTSMYLCASSLSRDEQYFGPGTRLTVT.

V and J are TRBV10-2 and TRBJ2-2, with 7 bases matching TRBD1. There are 14 residues in the CDR3. The V segment lost 8 bases and the J segment 5 bases; nucleotides outside the gene matches: 8. Germline V CDR1 and CDR2: WSHSY, SAAADI. DNA of the CDR3: TGCGCCAGCGCTCCACAGGGGATGACCGGGGAGCTGTTTTTT. Its protein product is CASAPQGMTGELFF.

The chain joins TRBV18 to TRBJ1-5, with TRBD1 matching 9 bases. Germline V gene lookup returns CDR1 KGHSH and CDR2 LQKENI. V dropped 1 base and J dropped 2; count of bases not matched to a gene: 0. The CDR3 has 15 amino acids. As DNA, the CDR3 is TGTGCCAGCTCACCACGGACAGGGGGCAATCAGCCCCAGCATTTT. It translates to CASSPRTGGNQPQHF.

As concerns this clone: In the same sample, other DNA sequences code for this CDR3. The V and J genes are TRBV5-6 and TRBJ1-5, with D possibly matching TRBD1 (6 bases). CDR3 size: 14 residues. The ends were cut back, 0 bases at V and 5 bases at J, with 9 bases in the middle. Germline V gene lookup returns CDR1 SGHDT and CDR2 YYEEEE. The CDR3 coding sequence is TGTGCCAGCAGCTTGGGGGCAGGGGATCAGCCCCAGCATTTT. The encoded protein is CASSLGAGDQPQHF.

This clone showed up just once. The chain employs TRBV5-1 and TRBJ2-1, with D possibly being TRBD2 (5 bases). Trimming removed 5 bases from V and 12 bases from J, with 18 bases in between. CDR3 length: 13 residues. Germline values: CDR1 SGHRS, CDR2 YFSETQ. CDR3 protein: CASSIIWGDGQFF. CDR3 coding DNA: TGCGCCAGCAGTATCATCTGGGGAGATGGGCAGTTCTTC.

This clone was found once. This chain links TRBV25-1 with TRBJ2-5; 7 bases are a match to TRBD1. The V segment lost 6 bases and the J segment 5 bases; nucleotides outside the gene matches: 6. Germline lookup yields CDR1 MGHDK and CDR2 SYGVNS. The CDR3 consists of 13 residues. The CDR3 DNA sequence: TGTGCCAGCAGGGACAGGATAAAGGAGACCCAGTACTTC. This translates into CASRDRIKETQYF.

There are a few counts of this clone. The CDR3: CAWSPRSNQPQHF. The CDR3 DNA reads as TGTGCCTGGAGTCCCCGTAGCAATCAGCCCCAGCATTTT. The V and J genes are TRBV30 and TRBJ1-5; D not certain. Deletions cut 2 bases from V and 0 bases from J, with 5 bases between. In germline, CDR1 is GTSNPN, CDR2 SVGIG (reference sequence). The CDR3 has 13 amino acids.

The rearrangement uses TRBV30 and TRBJ1-1; D unresolved. Trimming removed 3 bases from V and 3 bases from J, with 11 bases in between. The V gene's germline CDR1 is GTSNPN and CDR2 SVGIG (reference sequence). This CDR3 region has 13 residues. The DNA for the CDR3 is TGTGCCTGGAGCTTTACATTATACACTGAAGCTTTCTTT. Encoded protein: CAWSFTLYTEAFF. The whole variable domain, remainder taken from reference TRBV30 and TRBJ1-1, is SQTIHQWPATLVQPVGSPLSLECTVEGTSNPNLYWYRQAAGRGLQLLFYSVGIGQISSEVPQNLSASRPQDRQFILSSKKLLLSDSGFYLCAWSFTLYTEAFFGQGTRLTVV.

The rearrangement uses TRBV27 and TRBJ2-2, with TRBD2 as a possible D gene (6 bases). V gave up 0 bases and J gave up 7 bases, with 15 bases separating them. The germline V gene has CDR1 MNHEY and CDR2 SMNVEV (reference sequence). The length of the CDR3 is 16 residues. This CDR3 reads CASSLSRRGRSGELFF. In DNA, the CDR3 is TGTGCCAGCAGTTTATCGAGGAGGGGACGAAGCGGGGAGCTGTTTTTT.

The chain recombines TRBV5-1 with TRBJ1-5; D is ambiguous. Per the germline V gene, CDR1 is SGHRS and CDR2 is YFSETQ. The CDR3 extends over 15 amino acids. V lost 0 bases to trimming and J lost 5 bases, with 12 bases between them. The CDR3 sequence is CASSLVPDSYQPQHF. DNA for the CDR3: TGCGCCAGCAGCTTGGTGCCAGACTCTTATCAGCCCCAGCATTTT.

The chain is built from TRBV2 and TRBJ1-4; TRBD1 is a possible D gene (5 bases). The CDR3 extends over 17 amino acids. V lost 5 bases and J 7 bases, leaving 23 bases between the germline ends. Per the germline V gene, CDR1 is SNHLY and CDR2 is FYNNEI. This chain's CDR3 is CASSRSGTSGSVEKLFF. In DNA form, the CDR3 reads TGTGCCAGCAGTCGTTCCGGGACTAGCGGGAGTGTTGAAAAACTGTTTTTT.

This rearrangement joins TRBV4-2 to TRBJ2-7, with 10 bases identical to TRBD2. The CDR3 totals 16 residues. CDR1 is LGHNA and CDR2 is YNFKEQ in the germline V gene. V lost 3 bases and J lost 0; bases outside the gene matches: 5. The CDR3 protein is CASSQASGSGSYEQYF. The CDR3 region has the DNA TGTGCCAGCAGCCAGGCTAGCGGGAGTGGCTCCTACGAGCAGTACTTC.

The J gene is TRBJ2-7, the V gene TRBV19; D is unclear. Germline CDR1 LNHDA, CDR2 SQIVND (reference sequence). Trimming took 1 base from V and 2 from J, leaving 9 bases between them. CDR3 length: 14 residues. The DNA of the CDR3 is TGTGCCAGTAGTATAGGAGTCCAAACCTACGAGCAGTACTTC. Protein product: CASSIGVQTYEQYF.

V is TRBV10-3 and J is TRBJ2-7, with no clear D. CDR3 size: 14 residues. Germline lookup yields CDR1 ENHRY and CDR2 SYGVKD. V was clipped by 0 bases and J by 3 bases, with 9 bases between them. CDR3 in amino acids: CAISESPAVYEQYF. CDR3 sequence (DNA): TGTGCCATCAGTGAGTCACCTGCAGTCTACGAGCAGTACTTC.

The chain is built from TRBV7-9 and TRBJ2-1; D possibly corresponds to TRBD2 (6 bases). The V end was cut by 8 bases, the J end by 3 bases, with 20 bases between. The germline V gene encodes CDR1 SEHNR and CDR2 FQNEAQ (reference sequence). The CDR3 runs to 16 residues. The chain's CDR3 is CASFDQGSGNYNEQFF. DNA for the CDR3: TGTGCCAGCTTTGATCAGGGTAGCGGAAACTACAATGAGCAGTTCTTC.